Listed here are 6 T cell receptor beta chains from one sample, sequenced in a study of long-term antiretroviral therapy in people with HIV. The run of the v3.0 immunoSEQ assay was at survey level. Some clones are missing from TCRdb's copy, which holds only in-frame ones; the method was immunoSEQ multiplex PCR. The data contain under 30,000 clones, around 80% of them singletons. The material sequenced was unsorted PBMCs, taken 1.1 years before starting antiretroviral therapy. Every receptor here comes from a woman in her twenties or thirties with HIV.

This clone was observed a few times. This chain links TRBV5-5 with TRBJ2-7; 10 bases line up with TRBD1. The CDR3 loop spans 15 amino acids. V lost 5 bases, J lost 5 bases, and 10 bases stayed unmatched. Germline lookup yields CDR1 SGHKS and CDR2 YYEKEE (reference sequence). The CDR3 loop reads CASSPAETGGHEQYV. In DNA, the CDR3 is TGTGCCAGCAGTCCGGCGGAGACAGGGGGCCACGAGCAGTACGTC.

The chain employs TRBV13 and TRBJ1-1, with a weak D call TRBD1 (5 bases). Trimming stripped 2 bases from V and 5 bases from J, with 9 bases between. Germline assignment: CDR1 PRHDT and CDR2 FYEKMQ (reference sequence). The CDR3 has 13 residues. In DNA, the CDR3 is TGTGCCAGCAGCTTACTTAAGGGGACTGAAGCTTTCTTT. This translates into CASSLLKGTEAFF.

A single count supports this clone. The V and J genes are TRBV27 and TRBJ1-5; no firm D call. The CDR3 runs 12 residues. V lost 5 bases to trimming and J lost 4 bases, with 6 bases between them. From germline, CDR1 is MNHEY and CDR2 SMNVEV (reference sequence). The CDR3 sequence is CASSNRNQPQHF. CDR3 in DNA: TGTGCCAGCAGTAACAGAAATCAGCCCCAGCATTTT.

This chain joins TRBV6-5 and TRBJ1-2; possible D gene TRBD1, 6 bases. The V end was cut by 6 bases, the J end by 2 bases, with 10 bases between. This CDR3 has 13 amino acids. The germline CDR1 and CDR2 sequences are MNHEY and SVGAGI. Here the CDR3 DNA reads TGTGCCAGCAGCCCTACAGGGAACTATGGCTACACCTTC. The encoded protein is CASSPTGNYGYTF.

The rearrangement links TRBV11-2 to TRBJ2-5; D not certain. The germline V gene has CDR1 SGHAT and CDR2 FQNNGV. Trimming removed 8 bases at V and 4 bases at J, with 20 bases between. CDR3 length equals 15 residues. CDR3 in amino acids: CASSPLLAGGETQYF. Written as DNA, the CDR3 is TGTGCCAGCTCCCCCCTTTTGGCCGGTGGAGAGACCCAGTACTTC.

This chain uses TRBV4-1 with TRBJ1-1; 11 bases match TRBD1. This CDR3 region has 16 residues. Germline values: CDR1 MGHRA, CDR2 YSYEKL. J lost 2 bases, V lost 6 bases, and 8 bases had no gene match. The chain's CDR3 is CASRTGTGGLNTEAFF. CDR3 in DNA: TGCGCCAGCAGAACCGGGACAGGGGGTTTAAACACTGAAGCTTTCTTT.